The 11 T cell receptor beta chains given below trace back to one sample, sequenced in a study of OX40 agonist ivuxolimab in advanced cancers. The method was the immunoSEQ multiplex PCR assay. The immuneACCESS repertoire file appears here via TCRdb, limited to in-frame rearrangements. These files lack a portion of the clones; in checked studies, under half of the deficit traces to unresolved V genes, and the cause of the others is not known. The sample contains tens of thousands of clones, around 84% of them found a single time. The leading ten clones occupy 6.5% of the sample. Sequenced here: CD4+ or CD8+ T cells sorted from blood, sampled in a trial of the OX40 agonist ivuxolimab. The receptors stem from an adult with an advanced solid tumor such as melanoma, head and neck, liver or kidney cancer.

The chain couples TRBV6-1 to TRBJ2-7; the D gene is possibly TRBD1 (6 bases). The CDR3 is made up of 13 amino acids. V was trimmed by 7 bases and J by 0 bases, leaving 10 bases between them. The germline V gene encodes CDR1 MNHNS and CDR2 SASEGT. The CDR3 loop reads CASIRDNSYEQYF. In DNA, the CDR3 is TGTGCCAGCATCCGGGACAACTCCTACGAGCAGTACTTC.

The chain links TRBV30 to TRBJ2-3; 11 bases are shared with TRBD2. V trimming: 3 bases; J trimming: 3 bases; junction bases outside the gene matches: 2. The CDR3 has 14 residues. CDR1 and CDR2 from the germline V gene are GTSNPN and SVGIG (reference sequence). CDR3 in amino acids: CAWRASGGTDTQYF. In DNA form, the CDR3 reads TGTGCCTGGAGGGCTAGCGGGGGGACAGATACGCAGTATTTT.

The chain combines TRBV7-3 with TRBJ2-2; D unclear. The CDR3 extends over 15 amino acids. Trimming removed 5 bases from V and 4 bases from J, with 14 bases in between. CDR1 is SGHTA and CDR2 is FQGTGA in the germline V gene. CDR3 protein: CASSIDPRSTGELFF. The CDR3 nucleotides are TGTGCCAGCAGCATTGACCCCCGGAGCACCGGGGAGCTGTTTTTT.

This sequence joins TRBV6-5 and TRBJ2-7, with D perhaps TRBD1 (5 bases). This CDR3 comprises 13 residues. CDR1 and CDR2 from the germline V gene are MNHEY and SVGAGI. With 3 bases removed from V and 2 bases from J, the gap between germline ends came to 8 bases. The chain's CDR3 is CASSYDRTYEQYF. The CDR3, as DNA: TGTGCCAGCAGTTATGACAGAACCTACGAGCAGTACTTC.

The CDR3 DNA reads TGTGCCAGCAGTGCAGCGGGGGGGATGTTGGAGACCCAGTACTTC. Its translation: CASSAAGGMLETQYF. This chain connects TRBV28 to TRBJ2-5; 10 nucleotides agree with TRBD2. Germline CDR1 MDHEN, CDR2 SYDVKM. The CDR3 length is 15 residues. With 5 bases clipped from V and 5 bases from J, the junction kept 8 bases outside the gene matches.

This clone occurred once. This chain's CDR3 is CASSFQGARNTF. In DNA, the CDR3 is TGTGCCAGCAGTTTTCAGGGGGCAAGGAACACCTTC. The chain is built from TRBV6-5 and TRBJ1-2; 8 positions agree with TRBD1. With V trimmed by 4 bases and J by 12 bases, 7 bases remained unmatched. Germline V gene data show CDR1 as MNHEY and CDR2 as SVGAGI. The CDR3 length is 12 residues.

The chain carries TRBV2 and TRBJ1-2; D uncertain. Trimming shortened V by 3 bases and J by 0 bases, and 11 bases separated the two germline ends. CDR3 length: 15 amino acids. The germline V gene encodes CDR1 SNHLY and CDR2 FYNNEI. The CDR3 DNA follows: TGTGCCAGCAGTGATGGACGGAAAGCTAACTATGGCTACACCTTC. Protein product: CASSDGRKANYGYTF.

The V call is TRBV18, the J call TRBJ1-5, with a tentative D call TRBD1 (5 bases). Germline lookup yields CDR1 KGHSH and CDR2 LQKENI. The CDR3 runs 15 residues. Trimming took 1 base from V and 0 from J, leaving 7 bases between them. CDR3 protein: CASSPLGDSNQPQHF. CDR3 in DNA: TGTGCCAGCTCACCACTAGGGGATAGCAATCAGCCCCAGCATTTT.

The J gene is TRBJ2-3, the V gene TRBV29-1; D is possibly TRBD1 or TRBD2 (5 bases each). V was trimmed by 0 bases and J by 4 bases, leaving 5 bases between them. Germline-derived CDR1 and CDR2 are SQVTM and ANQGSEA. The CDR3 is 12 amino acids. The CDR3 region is CSVEEGADTQYF. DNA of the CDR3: TGCAGCGTTGAAGAGGGGGCAGATACGCAGTATTTT.

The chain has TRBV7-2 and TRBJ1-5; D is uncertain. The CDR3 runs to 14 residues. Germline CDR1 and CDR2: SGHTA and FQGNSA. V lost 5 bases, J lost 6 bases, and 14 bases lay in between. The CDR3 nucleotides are TGTGCCAGCAGCCGAAACGCGGAGGCTCAGCCCCAGCATTTT. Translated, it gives CASSRNAEAQPQHF.

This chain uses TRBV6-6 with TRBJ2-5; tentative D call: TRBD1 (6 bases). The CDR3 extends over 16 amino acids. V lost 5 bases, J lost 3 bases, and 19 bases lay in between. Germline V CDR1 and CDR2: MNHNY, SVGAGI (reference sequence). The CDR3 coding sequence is TGTGCCAGCAGTACCCTCGGCAGGGGACACAAAGAGACCCAGTACTTC. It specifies CASSTLGRGHKETQYF.